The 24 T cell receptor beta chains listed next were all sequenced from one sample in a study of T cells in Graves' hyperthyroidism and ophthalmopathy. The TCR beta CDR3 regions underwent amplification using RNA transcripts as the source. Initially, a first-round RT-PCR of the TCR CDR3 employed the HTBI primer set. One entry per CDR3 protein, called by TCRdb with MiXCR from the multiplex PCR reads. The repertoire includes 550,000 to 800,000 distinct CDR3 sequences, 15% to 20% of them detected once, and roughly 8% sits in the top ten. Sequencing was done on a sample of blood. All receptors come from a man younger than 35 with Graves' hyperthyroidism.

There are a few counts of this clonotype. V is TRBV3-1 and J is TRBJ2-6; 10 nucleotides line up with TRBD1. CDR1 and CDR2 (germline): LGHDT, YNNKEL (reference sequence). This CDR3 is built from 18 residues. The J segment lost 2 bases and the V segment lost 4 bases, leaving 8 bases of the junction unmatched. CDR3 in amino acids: CASSPYTGQGPGANVLTF. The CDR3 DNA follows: TGTGCCAGCAGCCCATATACGGGACAGGGGCCTGGGGCCAACGTCCTGACTTTC.

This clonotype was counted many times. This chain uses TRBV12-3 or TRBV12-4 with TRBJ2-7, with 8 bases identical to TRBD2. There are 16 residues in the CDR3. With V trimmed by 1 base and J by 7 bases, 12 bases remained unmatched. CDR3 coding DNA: TGTGCCAGCAGTTTAGTTACGGGAGGGCCCCATGGGGAGCAGTACTTC. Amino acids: CASSLVTGGPHGEQYF.

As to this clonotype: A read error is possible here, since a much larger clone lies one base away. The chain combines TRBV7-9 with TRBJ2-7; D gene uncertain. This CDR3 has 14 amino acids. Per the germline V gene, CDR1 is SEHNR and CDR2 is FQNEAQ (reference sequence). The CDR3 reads CSSSQRGVPSEQYF. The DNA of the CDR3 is TGTTCCAGCAGCCAAAGAGGAGTACCTTCCGAGCAGTACTTC. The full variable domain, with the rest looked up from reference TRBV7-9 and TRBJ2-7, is DTGVSQNPRHKITKRGQNVTFRCDPISEHNRLYWYRQTLGQGPEFLTYFQNEAQLEKSRLLSDRFSAERPKGSFSTLEIQRTEQGDSAMYLCSSSQRGVPSEQYFGPGTRLTVT.

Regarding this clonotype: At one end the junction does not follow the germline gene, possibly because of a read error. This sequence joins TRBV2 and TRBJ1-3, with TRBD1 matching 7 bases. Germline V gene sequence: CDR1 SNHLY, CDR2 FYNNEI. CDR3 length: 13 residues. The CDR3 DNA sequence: TGTGCCAGCAGTCCCGAGGGGGCATACACCATATGTTTT. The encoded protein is CASSPEGAYTICF.

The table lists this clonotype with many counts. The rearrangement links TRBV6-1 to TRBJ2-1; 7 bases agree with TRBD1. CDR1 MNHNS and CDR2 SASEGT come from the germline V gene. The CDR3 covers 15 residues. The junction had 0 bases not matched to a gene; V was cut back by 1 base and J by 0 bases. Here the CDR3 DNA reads TGTGCCAGCAGTGAAGACAGGGGCTCCTACAATGAGCAGTTCTTC. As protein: CASSEDRGSYNEQFF.

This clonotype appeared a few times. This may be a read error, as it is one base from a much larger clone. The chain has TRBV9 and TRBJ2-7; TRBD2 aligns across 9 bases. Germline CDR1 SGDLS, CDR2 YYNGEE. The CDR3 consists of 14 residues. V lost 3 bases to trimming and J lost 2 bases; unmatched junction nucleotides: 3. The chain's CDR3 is CASSATSGPYEQYF. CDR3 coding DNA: TGTGCCAGCAGCGCGACTAGCGGTCCCTACGAGCAGTACTTC.

CDR3 in amino acids: CASGGRERNNEQFF. The CDR3, as DNA: TGTGCCAGCGGGGGGAGGGAGCGCAACAATGAGCAGTTCTTC. The chain joins TRBV12-3 or TRBV12-4 to TRBJ2-1; 7 bases are a match to TRBD2. V lost 8 bases, J lost 5 bases, and 9 bases stayed unmatched. CDR3 length equals 14 residues.

This chain's CDR3 is CASSLAPRDEQYF. CDR3 sequence (DNA): TGTGCCAGCAGCTTAGCGCCCCGGGACGAGCAGTACTTC. This chain joins TRBV7-9 and TRBJ2-7; no firm D call. Trimming stripped 0 bases from V and 5 bases from J, with 8 bases between. CDR3 size: 13 residues. Germline-derived CDR1 and CDR2 are SEHNR and FQNEAQ (reference sequence).

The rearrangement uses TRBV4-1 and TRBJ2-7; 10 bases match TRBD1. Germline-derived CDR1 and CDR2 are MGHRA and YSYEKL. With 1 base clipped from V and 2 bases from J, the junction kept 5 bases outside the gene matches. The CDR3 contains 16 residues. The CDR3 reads CASSQGPGTGAYEQYF. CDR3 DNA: TGCGCCAGCAGCCAAGGACCCGGGACAGGGGCCTACGAGCAGTACTTC.

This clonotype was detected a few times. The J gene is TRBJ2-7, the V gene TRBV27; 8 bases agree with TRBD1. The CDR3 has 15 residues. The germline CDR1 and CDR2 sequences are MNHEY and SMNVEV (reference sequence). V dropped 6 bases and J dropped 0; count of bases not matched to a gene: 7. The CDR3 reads CASSRPGTGSYEQYF. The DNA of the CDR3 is TGTGCCAGCAGCCGCCCCGGGACAGGCTCCTACGAGCAGTACTTC.

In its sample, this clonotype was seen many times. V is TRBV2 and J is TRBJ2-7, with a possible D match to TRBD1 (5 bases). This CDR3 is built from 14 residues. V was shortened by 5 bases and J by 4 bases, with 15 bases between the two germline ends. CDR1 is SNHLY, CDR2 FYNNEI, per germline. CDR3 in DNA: TGTGCCAGCAGTCAGAAGGGGCAAGGGTACGAGCAGTACTTC. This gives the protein CASSQKGQGYEQYF.

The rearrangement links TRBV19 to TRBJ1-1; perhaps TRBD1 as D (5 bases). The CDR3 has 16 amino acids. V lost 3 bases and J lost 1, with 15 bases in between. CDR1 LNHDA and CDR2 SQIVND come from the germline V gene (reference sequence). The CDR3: CASSISRAGKNTEAFF. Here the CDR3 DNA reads TGTGCCAGTAGTATCTCTCGGGCAGGGAAGAACACTGAAGCTTTCTTT.

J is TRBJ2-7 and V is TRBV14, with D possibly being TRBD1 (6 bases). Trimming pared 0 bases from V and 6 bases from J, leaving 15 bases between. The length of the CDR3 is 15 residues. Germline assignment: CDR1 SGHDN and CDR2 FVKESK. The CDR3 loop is CASSQDGQFGSEQYF. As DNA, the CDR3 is TGTGCCAGCAGCCAAGACGGACAGTTTGGTTCCGAGCAGTACTTC.

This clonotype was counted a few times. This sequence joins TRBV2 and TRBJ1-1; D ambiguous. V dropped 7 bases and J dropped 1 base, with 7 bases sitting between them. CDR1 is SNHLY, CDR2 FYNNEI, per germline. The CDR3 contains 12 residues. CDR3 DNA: TGTGCCAGCATGGAAGGGAACACTGAAGCTTTCTTT. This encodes CASMEGNTEAFF.

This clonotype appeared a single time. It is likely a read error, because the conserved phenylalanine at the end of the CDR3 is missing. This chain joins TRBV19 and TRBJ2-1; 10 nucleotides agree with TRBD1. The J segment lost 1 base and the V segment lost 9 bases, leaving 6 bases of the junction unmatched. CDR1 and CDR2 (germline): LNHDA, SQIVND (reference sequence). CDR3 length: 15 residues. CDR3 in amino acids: CARRGGQGSYNEQFS. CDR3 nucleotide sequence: TGTGCCAGAAGGGGGGGACAGGGGTCCTACAATGAGCAGTTCTCC.

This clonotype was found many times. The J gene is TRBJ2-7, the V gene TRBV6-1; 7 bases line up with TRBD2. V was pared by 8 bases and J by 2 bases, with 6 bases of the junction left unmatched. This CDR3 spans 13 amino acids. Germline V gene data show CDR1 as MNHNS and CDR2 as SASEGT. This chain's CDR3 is CASWGGTTYEQYF. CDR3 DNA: TGTGCCAGCTGGGGGGGAACAACCTACGAGCAGTACTTC.

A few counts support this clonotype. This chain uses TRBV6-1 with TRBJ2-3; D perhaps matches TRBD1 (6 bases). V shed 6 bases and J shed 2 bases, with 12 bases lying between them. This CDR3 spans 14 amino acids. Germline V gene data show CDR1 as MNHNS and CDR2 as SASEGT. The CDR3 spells CASSVDRTTDTQYF. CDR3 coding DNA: TGTGCCAGCAGCGTGGACAGAACCACAGATACGCAGTATTTT.

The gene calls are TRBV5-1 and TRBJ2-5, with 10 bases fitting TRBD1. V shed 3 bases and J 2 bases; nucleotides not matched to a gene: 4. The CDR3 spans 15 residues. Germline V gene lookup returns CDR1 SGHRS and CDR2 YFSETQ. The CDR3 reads CASSSGQGVQETQYF. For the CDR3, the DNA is TGCGCCAGCAGCTCCGGACAGGGGGTTCAAGAGACCCAGTACTTC. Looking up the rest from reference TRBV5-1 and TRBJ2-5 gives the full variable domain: KAGVTQTPRYLIKTRGQQVTLSCSPISGHRSVSWYQQTPGQGLQFLFEYFSETQRNKGNFPGRFSGRQFSNSRSEMNVSTLELGDSALYLCASSSGQGVQETQYFGPGTRLLVL.

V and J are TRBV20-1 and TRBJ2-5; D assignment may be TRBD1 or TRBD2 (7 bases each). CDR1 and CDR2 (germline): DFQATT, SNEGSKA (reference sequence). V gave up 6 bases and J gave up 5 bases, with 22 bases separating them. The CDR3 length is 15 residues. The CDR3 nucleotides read TGCAGTGCCCTCCGACTCGAGGGAGGGGGCGAGACCCAGTACTTC. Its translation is CSALRLEGGGETQYF.

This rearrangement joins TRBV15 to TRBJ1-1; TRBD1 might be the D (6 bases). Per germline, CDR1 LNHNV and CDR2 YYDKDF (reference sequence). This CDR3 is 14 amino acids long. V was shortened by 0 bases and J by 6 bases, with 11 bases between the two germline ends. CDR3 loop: CATSREPGAAEAFF. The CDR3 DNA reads TGTGCCACCAGCAGAGAACCAGGGGCCGCTGAAGCTTTCTTT.

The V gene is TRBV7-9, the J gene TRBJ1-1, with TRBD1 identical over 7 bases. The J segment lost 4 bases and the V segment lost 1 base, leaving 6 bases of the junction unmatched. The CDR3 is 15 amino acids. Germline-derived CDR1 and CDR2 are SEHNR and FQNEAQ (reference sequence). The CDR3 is CASSLDGRGITEAFF. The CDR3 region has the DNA TGTGCCAGCAGCTTAGATGGCAGGGGGATCACTGAAGCTTTCTTT.

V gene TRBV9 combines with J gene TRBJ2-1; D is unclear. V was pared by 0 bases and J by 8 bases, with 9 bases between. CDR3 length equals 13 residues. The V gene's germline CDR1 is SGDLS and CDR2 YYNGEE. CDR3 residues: CASSVEIRDEQFF. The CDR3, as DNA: TGTGCCAGCAGCGTAGAGATAAGGGATGAGCAGTTCTTC.

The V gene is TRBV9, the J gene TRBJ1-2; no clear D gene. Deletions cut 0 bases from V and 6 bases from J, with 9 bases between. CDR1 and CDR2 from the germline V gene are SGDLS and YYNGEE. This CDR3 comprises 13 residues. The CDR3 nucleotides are TGTGCCAGCAGCGTAGACGCCCGGAATGGCTACACCTTC. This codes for CASSVDARNGYTF.

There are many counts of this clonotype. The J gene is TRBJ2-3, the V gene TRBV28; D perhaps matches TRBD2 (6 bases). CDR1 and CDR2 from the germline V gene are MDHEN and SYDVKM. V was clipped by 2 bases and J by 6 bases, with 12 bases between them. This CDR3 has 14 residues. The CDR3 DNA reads TGTGCCAGCAGTTTAGGCTCGGGGAGGGATACGCAGTATTTT. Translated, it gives CASSLGSGRDTQYF.